The 9 T cell receptor beta chains given below trace back to one sample, sequenced in a study of blood T cells in healthy people across ages. A second roughly 7 to 11 cycle PCR used barcoded and J-beta primers. TCRdb re-called the 5' RACE reads through MiXCR, storing one row per CDR3 protein. This sample carries 850,000 to 1,100,000 distinct CDR3 sequences, roughly two fifths of them seen once, and the ten largest clones take 13%. The sample taken for sequencing was blood. Receptors originate from a man younger than 35 in good health.

This clonotype has just a few counts. The V call is TRBV2, the J call TRBJ2-3, with D uncertain. The CDR3 totals 15 residues. With 6 bases removed from V and 0 bases from J, the gap between germline ends came to 13 bases. From germline, CDR1 is SNHLY and CDR2 FYNNEI. CDR3: CASRSDATSTDTQYF. CDR3 DNA sequence: TGTGCCAGCAGGTCCGACGCTACTAGCACAGATACGCAGTATTTT. The whole variable domain, filled in from reference TRBV2 and TRBJ2-3, reads EPEVTQTPSHQVTQMGQEVILRCVPISNHLYFYWYRQILGQKVEFLVSFYNNEISEKSEIFDDQFSVERPDGSNFTLKIRSTKLEDSAMYFCASRSDATSTDTQYFGPGTRLTVL.

This clonotype was detected ten times or more. The chain couples TRBV7-2 to TRBJ1-6; TRBD1 matches at 8 bases. The junction had 6 bases not matched to a gene; V was cut back by 3 bases and J by 5 bases. The CDR3 runs 16 residues. Per the germline V gene, CDR1 is SGHTA and CDR2 is FQGNSA. CDR3: CASSLDRVENNSPLHF. CDR3 DNA sequence: TGTGCCAGCAGCTTGGACAGGGTAGAAAATAATTCACCCCTCCACTTT.

This clonotype was seen more than once but under ten times. V is TRBV4-1 and J is TRBJ1-5; D not resolved. Between the trimmed V and J ends, which lost 1 base and 9 bases, there was a span of 7 bases. Germline V gene lookup returns CDR1 MGHRA and CDR2 YSYEKL. The CDR3 has 12 amino acids. CDR3 loop: CASSQVSGPQHF. The CDR3 coding sequence is TGCGCCAGCAGCCAAGTTTCCGGGCCCCAGCATTTT.

This rearrangement joins TRBV5-1 to TRBJ1-1; no clear D gene. This CDR3 spans 12 amino acids. Looked up from germline, CDR1 is SGHRS and CDR2 is YFSETQ. Trimming stripped 4 bases from V and 5 bases from J, with 9 bases between. This chain's CDR3 is CASSPDLTEAFF. Written as DNA, the CDR3 is TGCGCCAGCAGCCCGGACTTGACTGAAGCTTTCTTT.

The V and J genes are TRBV6-2 or TRBV6-3 and TRBJ1-4; tentative D call: TRBD1 (5 bases). CDR1 MNHEY and CDR2 SVGEGT come from the germline V gene. The V end lost 6 bases, the J end lost 0 bases, and 17 bases lay between the germline ends. The CDR3 runs 17 residues. Here the CDR3 reads CASSNRGGDSTNEKLFF. The DNA of the CDR3 is TGTGCCAGCAGCAACCGAGGCGGGGACTCAACTAATGAAAAACTGTTTTTT.

This clonotype has more than one count but fewer than ten. The V gene is TRBV6-5, the J gene TRBJ1-1; weak D call: TRBD1 (5 bases). The V gene lost 6 bases and the J gene lost 6 bases, with 17 bases spanning the gap. There are 14 residues in the CDR3. Germline assignment: CDR1 MNHEY and CDR2 SVGAGI. The CDR3 protein is CASSPPEGMAEAFF. Written as DNA, the CDR3 is TGTGCCAGCAGCCCCCCCGAGGGGATGGCTGAAGCTTTCTTT.

The chain has TRBV20-1 and TRBJ1-4; tentatively, D is TRBD1 (5 bases). Trimming shortened V by 4 bases and J by 5 bases, and 11 bases separated the two germline ends. The germline gives CDR1 DFQATT, CDR2 SNEGSKA (reference sequence). The CDR3 spans 13 residues. DNA of the CDR3: TGCAGTGCTAAGGGACCGAACAATGAAAAACTGTTTTTT. Protein product: CSAKGPNNEKLFF.

V usage is TRBV6-5 and J usage is TRBJ1-1; D gene uncertain. V shed 5 bases and J shed 5 bases, with 12 bases lying between them. The CDR3 consists of 13 residues. Germline-derived CDR1 and CDR2 are MNHEY and SVGAGI. In DNA, the CDR3 is TGTGCCAGCAGTACACCGCTTAGGACTGAAGCTTTCTTT. This translates into CASSTPLRTEAFF.

The CDR3 DNA follows: TGCAGCGTTGCGGGTGATTCAATCACAGATACGCAGTATTTT. Protein product: CSVAGDSITDTQYF. This chain joins TRBV29-1 and TRBJ2-3; D is unclear. The V end was cut by 4 bases, the J end by 2 bases, with 13 bases between. Germline CDR1 reads SQVTM; CDR2 reads ANQGSEA. The CDR3 consists of 14 residues.